The present TCR beta chain was sequenced within a study of neoadjuvant nivolumab and ipilimumab in lung cancer. Study-level results: From pretherapy to surgery, tumor richness and clonality rose with dual therapy. TCR sequencing covered a small number of samples. Pathologic regression was not significantly tied to TCR clonality.

The germline gives CDR1 SQVTM, CDR2 ANQGSEA. V gave up 3 bases and J gave up 2 bases; unmatched junction bases: 8. This CDR3 contains 15 residues. Note on this clone: Its antigen remains unknown.

Only in-frame clones appear in the TCRdb table, and some are missing; sequencing was by immunoSEQ multiplex PCR. This sample yields 6,500 to 8,500 clones, of which 65% to 85% are seen a single time; 3.5% to 4.5% belongs to the top ten. This clonotype originated in an adult with non-small cell lung cancer. This specimen consisted of tumor tissue, obtained after neoadjuvant nivolumab, alone or with ipilimumab, at or shortly before surgery. The chain links TRBV29-1 to TRBJ2-5; 8 positions agree with TRBD1. As DNA, the CDR3 is TGCAGCGTTGATAAGGGGACAGGCTTACAAGAGACCCAGTACTTC. Encoded protein: CSVDKGTGLQETQYF. Filled out from reference TRBV29-1 and TRBJ2-5, the complete variable domain reads SAVISQKPSRDICQRGTSLTIQCQVDSQVTMMFWYRQQPGQSLTLIATANQGSEATYESGFVIDKFPISRPNLTFSTLTVSNMSPEDSSIYLCSVDKGTGLQETQYFGPGTRLLVL.